These T cell receptor beta chains were read from a single sample in a study of T cells in Graves' hyperthyroidism and ophthalmopathy. A single record per CDR3 protein comes from TCRdb applying MiXCR to the multiplex PCR reads. The sample shows just under 750,000 distinct CDR3 sequences, around a third of them seen only once. The sequenced sample consisted of blood. All receptors come from a middle-aged woman with Graves' hyperthyroidism. The CDR3 runs from the conserved cysteine through the conserved F or W. Each record gives: J gene, V gene, CDR3 protein.

j_gene: TRBJ1-2
v_gene: TRBV7-2
CDR3aa: CASSLDHGCTF

j_gene: TRBJ2-5
v_gene: TRBV7-2
CDR3aa: CASSPWTDRETQYF

j_gene: TRBJ2-7
v_gene: TRBV6-5
CDR3aa: CASSFTSGTYEQYF

j_gene: TRBJ1-4
v_gene: TRBV7-6
CDR3aa: CASSEGTGGALTNEKLFF

j_gene: TRBJ2-3
v_gene: TRBV10-2
CDR3aa: CASTLTPGQGFADTQYF

j_gene: TRBJ1-2
v_gene: TRBV4-3
CDR3aa: CASSQAGKDNYGYTF

j_gene: TRBJ2-2
v_gene: TRBV7-2
CDR3aa: CASSTGTGDTGELFF

j_gene: TRBJ1-2
v_gene: TRBV15
CDR3aa: CATSRDQANYGYTF

j_gene: TRBJ2-7
v_gene: TRBV10-3
CDR3aa: CAIAPGLAGGEQYF

j_gene: TRBJ2-2
v_gene: TRBV7-3
CDR3aa: CASSLGSSSGELFF

j_gene: TRBJ2-7
v_gene: TRBV2
CDR3aa: CASRKPSYEQYF

j_gene: TRBJ2-3
v_gene: TRBV24-1
CDR3aa: CATSASEQGTGADTQYF

j_gene: TRBJ1-2
v_gene: TRBV5-1
CDR3aa: CASSLATIRARDGYTF

j_gene: TRBJ2-7
v_gene: TRBV20-1
CDR3aa: CSANPPNSGRYEQYF

j_gene: TRBJ1-2
v_gene: TRBV7-8
CDR3aa: CASSSRGGYTF

j_gene: TRBJ2-2
v_gene: TRBV29-1
CDR3aa: CSVEDLAGELFF

j_gene: TRBJ2-7
v_gene: TRBV9
CDR3aa: CASSPLGEGSYEQYF

j_gene: TRBJ2-2
v_gene: TRBV12-3/TRBV12-4
CDR3aa: CASMTPPVNTGELFF

j_gene: TRBJ1-5
v_gene: TRBV7-2
CDR3aa: CASSLLAVGWQPQHF

j_gene: TRBJ2-7
v_gene: TRBV7-2
CDR3aa: CASSLYLAEQYF

j_gene: TRBJ1-1
v_gene: TRBV9
CDR3aa: CASSVRGTITAEAFF

j_gene: TRBJ2-7
v_gene: TRBV6-4
CDR3aa: CASSDSKTDYEQYF

j_gene: TRBJ2-7
v_gene: TRBV20-1
CDR3aa: CSAGVGSGDQYF

j_gene: TRBJ1-1
v_gene: TRBV11-3
CDR3aa: CASSSPPEVTEAFF

j_gene: TRBJ2-7
v_gene: TRBV7-2
CDR3aa: CASSPAAGAYEQYF

j_gene: TRBJ2-7
v_gene: TRBV20-1
CDR3aa: CSAESGLNSYEQYF

j_gene: TRBJ1-5
v_gene: TRBV28
CDR3aa: CASRSLGQPQHF

j_gene: TRBJ1-5
v_gene: TRBV12-3/TRBV12-4
CDR3aa: CASSVDSDSNQPQHF

j_gene: TRBJ1-1
v_gene: TRBV7-9
CDR3aa: CASSVRPGVLTEAFF

j_gene: TRBJ1-2
v_gene: TRBV13
CDR3aa: CASTILNYGYTF

j_gene: TRBJ2-2
v_gene: TRBV10-3
CDR3aa: CASSSRAVNTGEPFF

j_gene: TRBJ2-3
v_gene: TRBV6-1
CDR3aa: CASRSGGGTDTQYF

j_gene: TRBJ1-2
v_gene: TRBV6-5
CDR3aa: CASSYSGGDYGYTF

j_gene: TRBJ1-2
v_gene: TRBV12-5
CDR3aa: CASGSGYGYTF

j_gene: TRBJ1-1
v_gene: TRBV12-3/TRBV12-4
CDR3aa: CASSPVSGGGPEAFF

j_gene: TRBJ2-5
v_gene: TRBV2
CDR3aa: CASSFQAAKTGETQYF